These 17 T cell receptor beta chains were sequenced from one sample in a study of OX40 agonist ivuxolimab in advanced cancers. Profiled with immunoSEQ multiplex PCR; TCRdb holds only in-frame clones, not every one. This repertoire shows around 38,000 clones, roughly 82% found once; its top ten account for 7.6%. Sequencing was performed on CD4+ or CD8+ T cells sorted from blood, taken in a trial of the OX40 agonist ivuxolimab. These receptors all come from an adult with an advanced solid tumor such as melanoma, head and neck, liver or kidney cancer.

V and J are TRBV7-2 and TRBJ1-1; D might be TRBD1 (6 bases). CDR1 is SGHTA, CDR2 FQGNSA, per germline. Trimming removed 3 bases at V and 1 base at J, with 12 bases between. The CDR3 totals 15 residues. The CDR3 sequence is CASSFSGTPNTEAFF. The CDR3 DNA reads TGTGCCAGCAGCTTCTCCGGGACACCGAACACTGAAGCTTTCTTT.

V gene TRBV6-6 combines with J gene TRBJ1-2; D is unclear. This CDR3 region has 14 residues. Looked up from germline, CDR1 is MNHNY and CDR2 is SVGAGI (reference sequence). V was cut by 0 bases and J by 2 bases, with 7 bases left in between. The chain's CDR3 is CASSYSAPNYGYTF. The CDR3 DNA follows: TGTGCCAGCAGTTACTCCGCACCGAACTATGGCTACACCTTC.

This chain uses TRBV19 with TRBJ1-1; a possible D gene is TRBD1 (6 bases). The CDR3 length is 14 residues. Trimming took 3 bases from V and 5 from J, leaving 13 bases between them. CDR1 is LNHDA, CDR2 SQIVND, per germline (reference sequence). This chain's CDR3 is CASSMTGAGTEAFF. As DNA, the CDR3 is TGTGCCAGTAGTATGACGGGGGCCGGGACTGAAGCTTTCTTT.

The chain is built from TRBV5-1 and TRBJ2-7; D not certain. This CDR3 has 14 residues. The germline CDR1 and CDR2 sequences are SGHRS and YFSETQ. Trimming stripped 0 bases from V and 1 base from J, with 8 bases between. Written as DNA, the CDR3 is TGCGCCAGCAGCTTGGAGGACCTTTCCTACGAGCAGTACTTC. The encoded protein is CASSLEDLSYEQYF. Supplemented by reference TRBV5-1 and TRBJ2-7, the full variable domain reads KAGVTQTPRYLIKTRGQQVTLSCSPISGHRSVSWYQQTPGQGLQFLFEYFSETQRNKGNFPGRFSGRQFSNSRSEMNVSTLELGDSALYLCASSLEDLSYEQYFGPGTRLTVT.

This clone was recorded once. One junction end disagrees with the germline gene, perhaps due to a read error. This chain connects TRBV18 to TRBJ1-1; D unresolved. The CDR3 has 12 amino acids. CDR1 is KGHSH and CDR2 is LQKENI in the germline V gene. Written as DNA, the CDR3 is TGTGCCAGCTCTCCTCGGAACACTCAAGCTTTCTTT. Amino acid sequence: CASSPRNTQAFF.

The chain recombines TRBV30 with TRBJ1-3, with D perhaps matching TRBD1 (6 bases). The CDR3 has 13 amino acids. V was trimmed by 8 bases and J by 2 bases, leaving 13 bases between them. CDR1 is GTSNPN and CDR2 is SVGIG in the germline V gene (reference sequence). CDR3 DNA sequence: TGTGCCCAGACCCCAGGGGCTGGAAACACCATATATTTT. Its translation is CAQTPGAGNTIYF.

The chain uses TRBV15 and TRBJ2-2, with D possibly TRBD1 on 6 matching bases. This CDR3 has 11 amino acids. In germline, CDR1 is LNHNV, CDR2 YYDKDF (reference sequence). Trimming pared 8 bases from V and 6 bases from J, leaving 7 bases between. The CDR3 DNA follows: TGTGCCACCGGGGGCGCCGGGGAGCTGTTTTTT. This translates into CATGGAGELFF.

CDR3 sequence: CASSLYRGQGGHGYTF. DNA of the CDR3: TGTGCCAGCAGCTTGTACAGGGGGCAGGGCGGACATGGCTACACCTTC. V usage is TRBV5-6 and J usage is TRBJ1-2, with 9 bases aligning to TRBD1. There are 16 residues in the CDR3. V lost 1 base, J lost 6 bases, and 10 bases stayed unmatched. Per the germline V gene, CDR1 is SGHDT and CDR2 is YYEEEE.

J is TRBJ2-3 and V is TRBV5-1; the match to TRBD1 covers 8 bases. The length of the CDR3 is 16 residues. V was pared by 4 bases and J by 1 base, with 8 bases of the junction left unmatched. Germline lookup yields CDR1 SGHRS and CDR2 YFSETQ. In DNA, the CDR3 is TGCGCCAGCAGCAGCCTCCCACAGGGGGGCACAGATACGCAGTATTTT. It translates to CASSSLPQGGTDTQYF. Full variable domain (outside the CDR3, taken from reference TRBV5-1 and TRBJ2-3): KAGVTQTPRYLIKTRGQQVTLSCSPISGHRSVSWYQQTPGQGLQFLFEYFSETQRNKGNFPGRFSGRQFSNSRSEMNVSTLELGDSALYLCASSSLPQGGTDTQYFGPGTRLTVL.

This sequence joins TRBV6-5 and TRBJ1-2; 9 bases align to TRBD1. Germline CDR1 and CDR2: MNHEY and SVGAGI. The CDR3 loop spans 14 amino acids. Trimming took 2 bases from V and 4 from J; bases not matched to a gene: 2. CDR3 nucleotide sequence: TGTGCCAGCAGTTACACAGGGGGCTTCTATGGCTACACCTTC. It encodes CASSYTGGFYGYTF.

CDR3 amino acids: CASSPPGTGNTEAFF. The CDR3 DNA sequence: TGTGCCAGCTCACCACCGGGGACAGGGAACACTGAAGCTTTCTTT. The gene calls are TRBV18 and TRBJ1-1, with 8 bases that match TRBD1. This CDR3 is 15 amino acids long. Per the germline V gene, CDR1 is KGHSH and CDR2 is LQKENI. The ends lost 0 bases at V and 1 base at J; junction bases unmatched: 1.

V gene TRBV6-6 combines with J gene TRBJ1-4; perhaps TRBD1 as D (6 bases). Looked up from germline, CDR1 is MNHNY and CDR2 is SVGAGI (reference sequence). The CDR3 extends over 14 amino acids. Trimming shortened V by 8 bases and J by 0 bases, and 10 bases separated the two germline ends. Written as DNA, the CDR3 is TGTGCCAGCGGACAGCCAGCAACTAATGAAAAACTGTTTTTT. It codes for CASGQPATNEKLFF.

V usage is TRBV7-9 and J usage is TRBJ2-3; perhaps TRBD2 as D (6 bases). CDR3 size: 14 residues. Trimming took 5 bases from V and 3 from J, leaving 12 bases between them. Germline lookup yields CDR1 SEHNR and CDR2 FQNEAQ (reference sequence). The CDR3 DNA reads TGTGCCAGCAGCCTGGACGCGGGAACAGATACGCAGTATTTT. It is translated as CASSLDAGTDTQYF.

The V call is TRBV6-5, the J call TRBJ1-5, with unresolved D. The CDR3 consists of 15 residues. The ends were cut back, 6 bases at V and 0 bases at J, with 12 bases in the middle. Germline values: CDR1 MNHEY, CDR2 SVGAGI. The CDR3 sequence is CASSPGGYSNQPQHF. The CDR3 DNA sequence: TGTGCCAGCAGCCCGGGAGGTTATAGCAATCAGCCCCAGCATTTT.

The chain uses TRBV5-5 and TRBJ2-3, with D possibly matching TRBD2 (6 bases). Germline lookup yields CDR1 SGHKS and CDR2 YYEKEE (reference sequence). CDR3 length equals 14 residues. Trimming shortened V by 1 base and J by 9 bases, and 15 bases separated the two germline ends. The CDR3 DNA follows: TGTGCCAGCAGCTTGTACAGCGGGTCACGAACGCAGTATTTT. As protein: CASSLYSGSRTQYF.

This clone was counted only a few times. CDR3 sequence reads: CASSLEGPAFF. The CDR3, as DNA: TGCGCCAGCAGCTTGGAAGGGCCGGCTTTCTTT. This chain links TRBV5-1 with TRBJ1-1, with D uncertain. There are 11 residues in the CDR3. The V end was cut by 0 bases, the J end by 11 bases, with 8 bases between. From germline, CDR1 is SGHRS and CDR2 YFSETQ.

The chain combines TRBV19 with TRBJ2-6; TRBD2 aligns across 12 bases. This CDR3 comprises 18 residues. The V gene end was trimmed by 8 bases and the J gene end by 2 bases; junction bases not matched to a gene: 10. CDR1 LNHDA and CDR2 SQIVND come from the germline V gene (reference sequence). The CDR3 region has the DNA TGTGCCAGTCGCCTAGCGGGAGGGCTAGCGCCTGGGGCCAACGTCCTGACTTTC. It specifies CASRLAGGLAPGANVLTF.